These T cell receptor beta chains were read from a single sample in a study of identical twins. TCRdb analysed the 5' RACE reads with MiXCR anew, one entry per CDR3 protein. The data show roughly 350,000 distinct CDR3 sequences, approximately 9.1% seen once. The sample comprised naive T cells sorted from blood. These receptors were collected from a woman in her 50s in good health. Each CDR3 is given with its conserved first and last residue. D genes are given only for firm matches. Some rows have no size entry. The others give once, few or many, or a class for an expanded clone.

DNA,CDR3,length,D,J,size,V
TGTGCCAGCAGTGAAAGGGGGGACAGGGAGAGGAATCAGCCCCAGCATTTT,CASSERGDRERNQPQHF,17,TRBD1,TRBJ1-5,NA,TRBV25-1
TGCAGTGCTAGAGATAGGGCTAGGAATGAGCAGTTCTTC,CSARDRARNEQFF,13,NA,TRBJ2-1,few,TRBV20-1
TGCAGTGCTAGAGATCTGGCTAGCGGTTTTTGGAATGAGCAGTTCTTC,CSARDLASGFWNEQFF,16,TRBD2,TRBJ2-1,many,TRBV20-1
TGTGCCAGCAGTGAACTCAGGGGGAACACTGAAGCTTTCTTT,CASSELRGNTEAFF,14,NA,TRBJ1-1,few,TRBV2
TGCAGCCTCCGGGACAGGGGGAGTCGGCAAGAGACCCAGTACTTC,CSLRDRGSRQETQYF,15,TRBD1,TRBJ2-5,many,TRBV29-1
TGCAGTGCTAGACCGACAGACAATGAGCAGTTCTTC,CSARPTDNEQFF,12,NA,TRBJ2-1,NA,TRBV20-1
TGCGCCAGCAGCAGCGGGACCCCCCCAGATACGCAGTATTTT,CASSSGTPPDTQYF,14,TRBD2,TRBJ2-3,few,TRBV5-1
TGCAGTGCTAGTCCCACTAGCGGGAGTAAGGGCTCCTACAATGAGCAGTTCTTC,CSASPTSGSKGSYNEQFF,18,TRBD2,TRBJ2-1,many,TRBV20-1
TGCGCCAGCAGCCAAGGACTAGCCCCCACAGATACGCAGTATTTT,CASSQGLAPTDTQYF,15,TRBD2,TRBJ2-3,many,TRBV5-1
TGTGCCAGCAGTGTACTCCCGGGAGGAGGTAACACCGGGGAGCTGTTTTTT,CASSVLPGGGNTGELFF,17,TRBD2,TRBJ2-2,NA,TRBV12-3/TRBV12-4
TGCGCCAGCAGCAAGGCCCTGGGACTCCCGTTCACCGGGGAGCTGTTTTTT,CASSKALGLPFTGELFF,17,NA,TRBJ2-2,NA,TRBV5-1
TGCAGCGTTGAAGATCGGCAGCAAGAGACCCAGTACTTC,CSVEDRQQETQYF,13,NA,TRBJ2-5,few,TRBV29-1
TGTGCCAGCAGTGAAGCGACAGCCTGGACGAACACTGAAGCTTTCTTT,CASSEATAWTNTEAFF,16,NA,TRBJ1-1,NA,TRBV2
TGTGCCAGCAGTGATCTAGCAGACAATGAGCAGTTCTTC,CASSDLADNEQFF,13,NA,TRBJ2-1,many,TRBV25-1
TGTGCCATCAGTGGAGAGGCAGGGAGTACTGAAGCTTTCTTT,CAISGEAGSTEAFF,14,NA,TRBJ1-1,many,TRBV10-3
TGTGCCAGTAGGATAAGGGGTCTAGGCAATCAGCCCCAGCATTTT,CASRIRGLGNQPQHF,15,NA,TRBJ1-5,few,TRBV19
TGCGCCAGCAGCCGAACTTATCGGGTCGAGCAGTACTTC,CASSRTYRVEQYF,13,NA,TRBJ2-7,NA,TRBV5-1
TGTGCCAGCAGTGGTACGAATGAGCAGTTCTTC,CASSGTNEQFF,11,NA,TRBJ2-1,many,TRBV25-1
TGTGCCAGCAGCTTCGGGGGCCCCTACGGGGAAGCTTTCTTT,CASSFGGPYGEAFF,14,NA,TRBJ1-1,NA,TRBV5-4
TGTGCCAGCAGCGTTAAACAGGGGAATCAGCCCCAGCATTTT,CASSVKQGNQPQHF,14,TRBD1,TRBJ1-5,many,TRBV7-2
TGCAGTGCTAGAGATTGGGCGGACAGGGGAAACACCGGGGAGCTGTTTTTT,CSARDWADRGNTGELFF,17,TRBD1,TRBJ2-2,few,TRBV20-1
TGTGCCAGCAAAATAACACTAGCGGTCATCACAGATACGCAGTATTTT,CASKITLAVITDTQYF,16,TRBD2,TRBJ2-3,few,TRBV2
TGCAGCGCGCAGGGCGGGAGCAATGAGCAGTTCTTC,CSAQGGSNEQFF,12,TRBD2,TRBJ2-1,NA,TRBV20-1
TGCGCCAGCAGCCATCTACCGGGCTCCTCGTATGGCTACACCTTC,CASSHLPGSSYGYTF,15,NA,TRBJ1-2,many,TRBV5-1
TGCGCCAGCAGCCAAGGGCCCCTGTCTCAGCATGGGGCCAACGTCCTGACTTTC,CASSQGPLSQHGANVLTF,18,NA,TRBJ2-6,NA,TRBV4-1
TGTGCCACCCCCCGAGGAGAGACCCAGTACTTC,CATPRGETQYF,11,NA,TRBJ2-5,many,TRBV7-9
TGTGCCAGCAGCGTGTGGGAAGCAAACACTGAAGCTTTCTTT,CASSVWEANTEAFF,14,NA,TRBJ1-1,NA,TRBV9
TGTGCCAGCAGCTCCGAGACGCGGGATTACAATGAGCAGTTCTTC,CASSSETRDYNEQFF,15,NA,TRBJ2-1,NA,TRBV13
TGTGCCAGCAGCTTAGCGCTTGGGGGGGCTAATGAAAAACTGTTTTTT,CASSLALGGANEKLFF,16,NA,TRBJ1-4,NA,TRBV7-8
TGTGCCAGCAGTGTAGCTGGACAGAGCAATGAGCAGTTCTTC,CASSVAGQSNEQFF,14,NA,TRBJ2-1,NA,TRBV6-4
TGCAGAGTAGGCACACAATACACTGAAGCTTTCTTT,CRVGTQYTEAFF,12,NA,TRBJ1-1,NA,TRBV20-1
TGTGCCAGCAGCCCCGTCCAGGGACAGGGGAGGAAGACCCAGTACTTC,CASSPVQGQGRKTQYF,16,TRBD1,TRBJ2-5,many,TRBV28
TGCAGTGCTAGAGACCTAGCGGAGGGGGGCACAGATACGCAGTATTTT,CSARDLAEGGTDTQYF,16,NA,TRBJ2-3,NA,TRBV20-1
TGTGCCATCGATTCACCCGGCAGGGCCTACGAGCAGTACTTC,CAIDSPGRAYEQYF,14,NA,TRBJ2-7,NA,TRBV10-3
TGTGCCAGCAGCCAAGGTGTGGGGAACCTCGCTTTCTTT,CASSQGVGNLAFF,13,NA,TRBJ1-1,few,TRBV3-1
TGTGCCACCAGTGATCCTCTAGACAGCATATATGGCTACACCTTC,CATSDPLDSIYGYTF,15,NA,TRBJ1-2,NA,TRBV24-1
TGTGCCAGCAGTTTAGCTAGCGGGAGGGTAAATTACAATGAGCAGTTCTTC,CASSLASGRVNYNEQFF,17,TRBD2,TRBJ2-1,many,TRBV28
TGTGCCAGCAACACTAGGACAGGGCGGACTGAAGCTTTCTTT,CASNTRTGRTEAFF,14,TRBD1,TRBJ1-1,few,TRBV12-3/TRBV12-4
TGTGCCAGCAGCGTAATTAGCGGGAGGAGTTTGAACACCGGGGAGCTGTTTTTT,CASSVISGRSLNTGELFF,18,TRBD2,TRBJ2-2,many,TRBV9
TGCAGTGCTTCCCCGGACAGCCTCTACAATGAGCAGTTCTTC,CSASPDSLYNEQFF,14,NA,TRBJ2-1,NA,TRBV20-1
TGTGCCAGCAGTTTCGCCCAGGGGAATCAGCCCCAGCATTTT,CASSFAQGNQPQHF,14,NA,TRBJ1-5,few,TRBV12-3/TRBV12-4
TGTGCCAGCAGCTTGTTTGTAGGGAAGGGCGAGCAGTACTTC,CASSLFVGKGEQYF,14,NA,TRBJ2-7,few,TRBV5-6
TGTGCCAGCAGCTTAGTTTTTCGTGGTCTAGCGGGAGAGATTTCCTACAATGAGCAGTTCTTC,CASSLVFRGLAGEISYNEQFF,21,TRBD2,TRBJ2-1,many,TRBV7-8
TGTGCCAGCAGCTTAGCCTATCTGGATGAAGCTTTCTTT,CASSLAYLDEAFF,13,NA,TRBJ1-1,few,TRBV7-2
TGTGCCAGCAGTGCCTTAACAGGGGGCTATGGCTACACCTTC,CASSALTGGYGYTF,14,TRBD1,TRBJ1-2,many,TRBV27
TGCGCCAGCAGCTTGTCAGGGCAGAACACTGAAGCTTTCTTT,CASSLSGQNTEAFF,14,NA,TRBJ1-1,many,TRBV5-1
TGCGCCAGTGCTAGCGGAGCCTACAATGAGCAGTTCTTC,CASASGAYNEQFF,13,TRBD2,TRBJ2-1,NA,TRBV5-1
TGTGCCAGCAGCCAAAAAAGGGCTTACAATGAGCAGTTCTTC,CASSQKRAYNEQFF,14,NA,TRBJ2-1,many,TRBV7-9
TGTGCCAGCAGCTTAGCTTGGATAGAAGGAGCTTTCTTT,CASSLAWIEGAFF,13,NA,TRBJ1-1,few,TRBV7-9
TGTGCCAGCAGCAAGCGCGGGGATGGGGAAAAACTGTTTTTT,CASSKRGDGEKLFF,14,NA,TRBJ1-4,few,TRBV7-9
TGTGCCAGCAGTTACTCGACTCAGGGGGTGAGAAACATTCAGTACTTC,CASSYSTQGVRNIQYF,16,TRBD1,TRBJ2-4,few,TRBV6-6
TGCAGTGCTCAAGGGGCTGGTCAGCCCCAGCATTTT,CSAQGAGQPQHF,12,NA,TRBJ1-5,NA,TRBV20-1
TGTGCCAGCAGCCCCAGACTAGCGGGGCTTTACAATGAGCAGTTCTTC,CASSPRLAGLYNEQFF,16,TRBD2,TRBJ2-1,many,TRBV9
TGCAGCGTCCCAAACTACACCTTC,CSVPNYTF,8,NA,TRBJ1-2,NA,TRBV29-1
TGTGCCAGCACCAAACAGGGGGGGTGGGGCGGCTACACCTTC,CASTKQGGWGGYTF,14,TRBD1,TRBJ1-2,few,TRBV7-6
TGCGCCAGCACCCGGGAGGGGGACTCCTACAATGAGCAGTTCTTC,CASTREGDSYNEQFF,15,TRBD2,TRBJ2-1,NA,TRBV5-1
TGTGCCAGTAGCAACCAAGGCTCCTATAATTCACCCCTCCACTTT,CASSNQGSYNSPLHF,15,NA,TRBJ1-6,many,TRBV19
TGTGCCAGCAGTGAAGAGGCTTGGTTCGGGGTCGATAACAATCAGCCCCAGCATTTT,CASSEEAWFGVDNNQPQHF,19,NA,TRBJ1-5,few,TRBV2